Shown below are 14 T cell receptor beta chains from a single sample sequenced in a study of human T cells and chemical hapten exposure. TCRdb ran MiXCR on the RACE reads and lists one entry per CDR3 protein. The table has tens of thousands of distinct CDR3 sequences, 10% to 13% seen once. Indicated time point: patch test 1, 2 weeks after DPC sensitization. The treatment is: therapeutic diphenylcyclopropenone sensitization with weekly scalp DPC. Specimen: whole blood, collected in connection with sensitization to the hapten diphenylcyclopropenone (DPC). These receptors all stem from a man aged 40-49 years with alopecia areata. Some clones in this sample may be carry-over from other donors' samples.

The V gene is TRBV6-1, the J gene TRBJ1-5, with TRBD1 as a possible D gene (5 bases). Trimming stripped 4 bases from V and 3 bases from J, with 10 bases between. This CDR3 comprises 14 residues. In germline, CDR1 is MNHNS, CDR2 SASEGT. CDR3 in amino acids: CASSVRGNNQPQHF. CDR3 DNA sequence: TGTGCCAGCAGTGTGAGGGGTAACAATCAGCCCCAGCATTTT.

V usage is TRBV5-1 and J usage is TRBJ2-1; the match to TRBD2 covers 11 bases. V lost 2 bases and J lost 3; bases outside the gene matches: 1. The germline gives CDR1 SGHRS, CDR2 YFSETQ. This CDR3 spans 15 amino acids. The CDR3 DNA sequence: TGCGCCAGCAGCTTCGGACTAGCGGGCTACAATGAGCAGTTCTTC. Amino acids: CASSFGLAGYNEQFF.

The chain has TRBV21-1 and TRBJ2-5; TRBD1 reflects the table's D call only, with no check against the DNA. TRBV21-1 is a pseudogene. The CDR3 runs to 13 residues. The CDR3: CASSPTGGETQYF. DNA of the CDR3: TGTGCCAGCAGTCCAACAGGGGGAGAGACCCAGTACTTC.

This clonotype was counted at least ten times. J is TRBJ2-2 and V is TRBV27; D uncertain. The CDR3 extends over 15 amino acids. The V gene lost 5 bases and the J gene lost 6 bases, with 16 bases spanning the gap. The germline gives CDR1 MNHEY, CDR2 SMNVEV (reference sequence). The CDR3 is CASSPTPLLPGELFF. Written as DNA, the CDR3 is TGTGCCAGCAGTCCTACACCACTCTTACCCGGGGAGCTGTTTTTT.

In this sample, this clonotype turned up many times. CDR3 DNA sequence: TGTGCCGCCCTGTCACTGGGCAATCAGCCCCAGCATTTT. Its translation is CAALSLGNQPQHF. The gene calls are TRBV6-1 and TRBJ1-5; D not resolved. CDR1 is MNHNS and CDR2 is SASEGT in the germline V gene. The germline V and J ends were trimmed by 11 bases and 2 bases, with 13 bases remaining between them. The CDR3 sequence is 13 residues long.

This clonotype was detected a few times. J is TRBJ2-7 and V is TRBV12-2; the table calls TRBD2, which could not be checked here. TRBV12-2 is designated a pseudogene. This CDR3 is built from 16 residues. The CDR3 DNA sequence: TGTGCAAGTCGCTTAGCACCACTAGCGGGAGGTTACGAGCAGTACGTC. It translates to CASRLAPLAGGYEQYV.

This clonotype was found once. This chain joins TRBV20-1 and TRBJ1-1; TRBD1 might be the D (6 bases). CDR1 is DFQATT, CDR2 SNEGSKA, per germline (reference sequence). The CDR3 contains 14 residues. Trimming stripped 6 bases from V and 3 bases from J, with 17 bases between. In DNA form, the CDR3 reads TGCAGTGCCCCTCTCCAGGGGTTCGACACTGAAGCTTTCTTT. This translates into CSAPLQGFDTEAFF.

Only a few counts were recorded for this clonotype. The rearrangement joins TRBV15 to TRBJ1-3; D unclear. The germline V gene encodes CDR1 LNHNV and CDR2 YYDKDF (reference sequence). There are 15 residues in the CDR3. V lost 5 bases and J lost 2, with 13 bases in between. The CDR3 nucleotides read TGTGCCACCAGCCCGCGGACCCAAGCTGGAAACACCATATATTTT. Amino acids: CATSPRTQAGNTIYF.

The gene calls are TRBV3-1 and TRBJ1-4; maybe TRBD1 (5 bases). The germline CDR1 and CDR2 sequences are LGHDT and YNNKEL (reference sequence). The CDR3 totals 14 residues. V was shortened by 3 bases and J by 8 bases, with 13 bases between the two germline ends. CDR3 residues: CASSHFQGSEKLFF. Here the CDR3 DNA reads TGTGCCAGCAGCCATTTCCAGGGATCCGAAAAACTGTTTTTT.

This clonotype was observed a handful of times. V and J are TRBV29-1 and TRBJ2-1; 10 bases are shared with TRBD2. The CDR3 runs 14 residues. V lost 4 bases to trimming and J lost 3 bases; unmatched junction nucleotides: 3. Germline CDR1 reads SQVTM; CDR2 reads ANQGSEA. The CDR3 protein is CSVVASGGYNEQFF. The CDR3 DNA sequence: TGCAGCGTTGTAGCTAGCGGGGGCTACAATGAGCAGTTCTTC.

This clonotype was detected only a few times. The chain carries TRBV20-1 and TRBJ2-1, with 12 bases matching TRBD2. The ends lost 3 bases at V and 0 bases at J; junction bases unmatched: 3. Per the germline V gene, CDR1 is DFQATT and CDR2 is SNEGSKA (reference sequence). CDR3 size: 16 residues. The CDR3 region is CSARATSGSSYNEQFF. CDR3 DNA: TGCAGTGCTAGGGCGACTAGCGGGAGCTCCTACAATGAGCAGTTCTTC.

This clonotype was counted only a few times. The V gene is TRBV14, the J gene TRBJ2-6, with TRBD2 as a possible D gene (5 bases). The V gene lost 2 bases and the J gene lost 3 bases, with 11 bases spanning the gap. Germline lookup yields CDR1 SGHDN and CDR2 FVKESK. The CDR3 contains 16 residues. The CDR3: CASSQRSGVGANVLTF. CDR3 nucleotide sequence: TGTGCCAGCAGCCAACGTTCCGGGGTTGGGGCCAACGTCCTGACTTTC.

The rearrangement uses TRBV29-1 and TRBJ2-5; TRBD1 is a possible D gene (6 bases). The V gene's germline CDR1 is SQVTM and CDR2 ANQGSEA. V lost 3 bases and J 1 base, leaving 9 bases between the germline ends. The CDR3 extends over 13 amino acids. CDR3 region: CSVDVGAQETQYF. In DNA, the CDR3 is TGCAGCGTTGATGTGGGGGCCCAAGAGACCCAGTACTTC.

In this sample, this clonotype turned up a few times. The J gene is TRBJ1-4, the V gene TRBV12-3 or TRBV12-4, with D unclear. The CDR3 has 13 amino acids. The V end lost 3 bases, the J end lost 5 bases, and 7 bases lay between the germline ends. CDR3 protein: CASSLRENEKLFF. Here the CDR3 DNA reads TGTGCCAGCAGTTTGAGGGAGAATGAAAAACTGTTTTTT.